This entry lists 8 T cell receptor beta chains sequenced from one sample in a study of regulatory T cells in long-lasting Graves disease. The time point was: newly diagnosed GD, antithyroid drugs for less than 3 months. RNA isolated from PBMCs was used to make the TCR library. Library construction for TCR beta used iRepertoire HTBI primers and Arm-PCR of CDR3 regions. In TCRdb, the multiplex PCR reads were re-called with MiXCR into one record per CDR3 protein. The profile shows more than 450,000 distinct CDR3 sequences, around 11% of them singletons. These data also featured in a second study, about T cells in Graves' hyperthyroidism and ophthalmopathy.

This sample comprised peripheral blood mononuclear cells (PBMCs), obtained at new diagnosis, from a patient treated with antithyroid drugs. The receptors shown here come from a woman in her 30s with Graves disease.

This clonotype was counted ten times or more. The V call is TRBV7-8, the J call TRBJ2-3; D is unclear. The CDR3 length is 13 residues. CDR1 is SGHVS and CDR2 is FQNEAQ in the germline V gene. The V end was cut by 5 bases, the J end by 10 bases, with 16 bases between. CDR3 protein: CASSLGPTASQYF. DNA for the CDR3: TGTGCCAGCAGCCTCGGGCCGACGGCATCGCAGTATTTT. Filled out from reference TRBV7-8 and TRBJ2-3, the complete variable domain reads GAGVSQSPRYKVAKRGQDVALRCDPISGHVSLFWYQQALGQGPEFLTYFQNEAQLDKSGLPSDRFFAERPEGSVSTLKIQRTQQEDSAVYLCASSLGPTASQYFGPGTRLTVL.

This clonotype was detected ten times or more. As DNA, the CDR3 is TGTGCCAGCAGCCTGTCCCAATACAATGAGCAGTTCTTC. Encoded protein: CASSLSQYNEQFF. This chain connects TRBV27 to TRBJ2-1, with D hard to call. The germline CDR1 and CDR2 sequences are MNHEY and SMNVEV (reference sequence). Trimming shortened V by 6 bases and J by 4 bases, and 10 bases separated the two germline ends. The CDR3 runs to 13 residues.

This clonotype turned up a few times. This rearrangement joins TRBV19 to TRBJ2-7; possibly TRBD1 for D (5 bases). Germline V CDR1 and CDR2: LNHDA, SQIVND (reference sequence). The V end lost 3 bases, the J end lost 1 base, and 19 bases lay between the germline ends. CDR3 length equals 17 residues. CDR3: CASSIKGWGTVSYEQYF. The DNA for the CDR3 is TGTGCCAGTAGTATTAAAGGTTGGGGCACCGTTTCCTACGAGCAGTACTTC.

This clonotype was recorded at least ten times. The chain is built from TRBV27 and TRBJ1-5; D unresolved. The CDR3 spans 17 residues. Trimming took 0 bases from V and 2 from J, leaving 14 bases between them. From germline, CDR1 is MNHEY and CDR2 SMNVEV (reference sequence). The CDR3 region is CASSLSKGFRGNQPQHF. The CDR3 DNA reads as TGTGCCAGCAGTTTATCGAAGGGATTTAGGGGCAATCAGCCCCAGCATTTT.

This clonotype was observed many times. The rearrangement links TRBV30 to TRBJ2-3; TRBD2 aligns across 12 bases. Germline CDR1 is GTSNPN and CDR2 is SVGIG (reference sequence). The CDR3 extends over 17 amino acids. With V trimmed by 0 bases and J by 2 bases, 6 bases remained unmatched. In DNA form, the CDR3 reads TGTGCCTGGAGTGTATCTAGGACTAGCGGGAACACAGATACGCAGTATTTT. Its translation: CAWSVSRTSGNTDTQYF. The full variable domain, its missing parts supplied by reference TRBV30 and TRBJ2-3, is SQTIHQWPATLVQPVGSPLSLECTVEGTSNPNLYWYRQAAGRGLQLLFYSVGIGQISSEVPQNLSASRPQDRQFILSSKKLLLSDSGFYLCAWSVSRTSGNTDTQYFGPGTRLTVL.

This clonotype has a handful of counts. This chain links TRBV19 with TRBJ1-5; D is unresolved. CDR1 is LNHDA, CDR2 SQIVND, per germline (reference sequence). This CDR3 is 11 amino acids long. V was shortened by 3 bases and J by 11 bases, with 8 bases between the two germline ends. The CDR3 DNA is TGTGCCAGTAGTATCGCCGGGGCCCAGCATTTT. Translating gives CASSIAGAQHF.

This clonotype came up many times. This chain connects TRBV12-3 or TRBV12-4 to TRBJ1-3; no firm D call. Trimming shortened V by 3 bases and J by 2 bases, and 8 bases separated the two germline ends. The CDR3 has 14 residues. CDR3 DNA: TGTGCCAGCAGTTTCCGGCGGGCTGGAAACACCATATATTTT. It specifies CASSFRRAGNTIYF.

This clonotype was picked up many times. V usage is TRBV28 and J usage is TRBJ2-3; no firm D call. Trimming took off 3 bases at V and 4 bases at J, with 14 bases between the two ends. The CDR3 totals 15 residues. Germline values: CDR1 MDHEN, CDR2 SYDVKM. CDR3 in amino acids: CASSFEEQPSDTQYF. CDR3 nucleotide sequence: TGTGCCAGCAGTTTTGAGGAACAACCCTCAGATACGCAGTATTTT.